The TCR beta chain under discussion was sequenced for a study of CD8+CD57+ T cells in acquired aplastic anemia. The wider study: Sorted CD4+ and CD8+ cells gave a mean 3.2 ug DNA, range about 0.19 to 27.4 ug. Study observations and caveats: Sharing between patients and controls was observed for around 30 CD8+ CDR3 sequences. CD8+ Simpson's diversity showed no significant patient-control difference.

This clonotype was seen a handful of times. Its matching antigen is unknown. The use of genomic DNA as template underpinned the TCR beta VDJ and CDR3 profiling. MiXCR, applied by TCRdb to the reads, yields one record per CDR3 protein. Found here are under 200,000 distinct CDR3 sequences, roughly 45% of them singletons; the top ten hold 1.1%. The V end lost 6 bases, the J end lost 2 bases, and 13 bases lay between the germline ends. The CDR3 length is 14 residues. Looked up from germline, CDR1 is LGHNA and CDR2 is YNFKEQ. Material: sorted CD4+, CD8+, or CD8+CD57+ T cells (not recorded which) from PBMCs. The chain has TRBV4-2 and TRBJ1-2, with a tentative D call TRBD1 (5 bases). This sequence was found in a human donor in good health. The CDR3 here is CASSPGAGNYGYTF. In DNA, the CDR3 is TGTGCCAGCAGTCCCGGGGCGGGAAACTATGGCTACACCTTC.